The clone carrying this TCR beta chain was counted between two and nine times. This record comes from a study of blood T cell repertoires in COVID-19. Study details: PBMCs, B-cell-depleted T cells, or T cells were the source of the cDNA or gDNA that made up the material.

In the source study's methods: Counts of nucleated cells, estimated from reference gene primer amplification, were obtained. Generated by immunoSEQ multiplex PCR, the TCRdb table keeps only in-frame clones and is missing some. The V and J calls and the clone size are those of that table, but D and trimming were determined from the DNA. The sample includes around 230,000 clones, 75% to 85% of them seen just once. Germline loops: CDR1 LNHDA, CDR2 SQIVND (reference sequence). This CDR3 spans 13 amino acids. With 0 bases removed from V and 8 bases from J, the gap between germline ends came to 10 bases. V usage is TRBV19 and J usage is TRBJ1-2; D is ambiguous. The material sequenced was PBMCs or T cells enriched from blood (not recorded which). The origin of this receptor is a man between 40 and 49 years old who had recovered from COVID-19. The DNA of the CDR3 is TGTGCCAGTAGTATAGACCTGCAGAGGGGCTACACCTTC. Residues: CASSIDLQRGYTF.